The present T cell receptor beta chain was sequenced within a study of CD8 T cells in ankylosing spondylitis. General study points: Significant enrichment of disease-linked clones was reportedly seen in matched ankylosing spondylitis synovial fluid. A motif in TCR beta, a set of fewer than ten highly homologous variants, appeared characteristic of ankylosing spondylitis blood. Earlier studies detected some motif variants in reactive arthritis synovial fluid and blood. Relatively scarce in peripheral blood, disease-linked clones were CD8+.

In this sample, this clonotype turned up a few times. Its antigen is not identified. Quantitative 5'-RACE with molecular barcodes was used to make the TCR beta libraries. In TCRdb, the 5' RACE reads were re-called with MiXCR into one record per CDR3 protein. The profile shows a few hundred thousand distinct CDR3 sequences, roughly 8% of them singletons. V shed 5 bases and J 5 bases; nucleotides not matched to a gene: 6. The CDR3 has 15 amino acids. Germline values: CDR1 MNHEY, CDR2 SVGAGI. V is TRBV6-5 and J is TRBJ1-6, with TRBD1 matching 7 bases. Sample: blood, either unsorted or a sorted T cell fraction (not recorded which). This TCR was sampled from a male donor with ankylosing spondylitis. Here the CDR3 reads CASSHDRVNNSPLHF. The CDR3 DNA is TGTGCCAGCAGTCACGACAGGGTTAATAATTCACCCCTCCACTTT.